This record looks at one TCR beta chain sequence and its context. Antigen specificity is unknown. These data are taken from a study of glioma-infiltrating T cells. Study-wide points: Non-neoplastic patients had below-expected tissue-blood divergence, while all gliomas exceeded expectation. Tissue and blood shared very few CDR3 sequences.

The V end was cut by 1 base, the J end by 7 bases, with 14 bases between. Germline V lookup: CDR1 KGHDR, CDR2 SFDVKD. The CDR3 loop spans 15 amino acids. TCR alpha and beta CDR3 regions were amplified from RNA using iRepertoire nested multiplex PCR. Tissue mRNA or PBMC total RNA, roughly 100-400 ng, went into one-step reverse transcription and amplification. TCRdb itself ran the multiplex PCR reads through MiXCR, one entry per CDR3 protein. The profile covers fewer than 250,000 distinct CDR3 sequences, with around 32% appearing a single time and around 20% taken by the ten largest. Specimen: glioma tissue, nonneoplastic brain tissue, or PBMCs (not recorded which). The receptor's source is a human donor with low-grade glioma or glioblastoma, undergoing nonglioma brain surgery, or in good health (not recorded which). The J gene is TRBJ2-3, the V gene TRBV24-1; TRBD1 or TRBD2 may be the D gene (5 bases each). The CDR3 nucleotides read TGTGCCACCAGTGATTTCAGGGACGGCGGAAATACGCAGTATTTT. Its translation is CATSDFRDGGNTQYF.